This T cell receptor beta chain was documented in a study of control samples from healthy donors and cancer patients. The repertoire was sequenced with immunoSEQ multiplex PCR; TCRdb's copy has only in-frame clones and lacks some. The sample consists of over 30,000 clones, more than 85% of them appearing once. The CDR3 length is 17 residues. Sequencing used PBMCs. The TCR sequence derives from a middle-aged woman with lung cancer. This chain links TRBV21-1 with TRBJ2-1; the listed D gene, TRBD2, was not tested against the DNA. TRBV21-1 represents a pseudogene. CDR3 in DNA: TGTGCCAGCTTCCCCGCGACTAGCTGGGGCTCCTACAATGAGCAGTTCTTC. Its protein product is CASFPATSWGSYNEQFF.